These 3 T cell receptor beta chains were all obtained from the same sample, sequenced in a study of T cell responses to AZD1222 COVID-19 vaccine. TCRdb's copy holds only in-frame clones and misses some; the assay was immunoSEQ multiplex PCR. The sample holds about 97,000 clones, 75% to 90% seen once. The source was peripheral blood, collected on day 0 of AZD1222 vaccination. Every receptor here comes from an adult in good health.

The chain is built from TRBV6-2 or TRBV6-3 and TRBJ1-1, with D uncertain. Germline loops: CDR1 MNHEY, CDR2 SVGEGT. V was shortened by 1 base and J by 4 bases, with 7 bases between the two germline ends. The length of the CDR3 is 13 residues. The DNA of the CDR3 is TGTGCCAGCAGTTACTTGTCGTTCACTGAAGCTTTCTTT. This codes for CASSYLSFTEAFF.

In nucleotides, the CDR3 is TGTGCCAAACGGGAAACGGGGTTTGGCTACACCTTC. Translation gives CAKRETGFGYTF. V gene TRBV7-2 combines with J gene TRBJ1-2, with no clear D. The germline V and J ends were trimmed by 10 bases and 7 bases, with 16 bases remaining between them. CDR3 length equals 12 residues. Germline V gives CDR1 SGHTA, CDR2 FQGNSA.

The chain joins TRBV2 to TRBJ1-1; D is uncertain. The length of the CDR3 is 15 residues. The V gene lost 4 bases and the J gene lost 3 bases, with 15 bases spanning the gap. Germline CDR1 reads SNHLY; CDR2 reads FYNNEI. Written as DNA, the CDR3 is TGTGCCAGCAGTGTAACCTCAACAGTGGACACTGAAGCTTTCTTT. It codes for CASSVTSTVDTEAFF.